This T cell receptor beta chain was obtained from a study of blood T cells in healthy people across ages. Study-wide context: Per two T cells, template switching captured roughly one barcoded beta molecule. Notes on the study in general: Expanded clonotype shifts may have been confounded, as the donors had an unknown CMV status. As age increased, TCR beta diversity per million T cells fell in a roughly linear fashion.

Roughly 9.8 milliliters of peripheral blood were drawn from each donor. The CDR3 has 12 residues. The V end lost 1 base, the J end lost 7 bases, and 7 bases lay between the germline ends. Germline CDR1 is LGHDT and CDR2 is YNNKEL (reference sequence). A second PCR of roughly 6 to 12 cycles used a sample-barcoded 5' primer and a J-beta primer mix. Via MiXCR, TCRdb re-called the 5' RACE reads, giving one row per CDR3 protein. The repertoire holds hundreds of thousands of distinct CDR3 sequences, with 45% to 50% as singletons. Note on this clonotype: The antigen is undetermined.

The receptor was isolated from a woman aged 60-70 years in good health. This rearrangement joins TRBV3-1 to TRBJ1-1; D gene unclear. Sequencing input: blood. The CDR3 reads CASSQVEREAFF. DNA for the CDR3: TGTGCCAGCAGCCAAGTCGAGCGTGAAGCTTTCTTT.